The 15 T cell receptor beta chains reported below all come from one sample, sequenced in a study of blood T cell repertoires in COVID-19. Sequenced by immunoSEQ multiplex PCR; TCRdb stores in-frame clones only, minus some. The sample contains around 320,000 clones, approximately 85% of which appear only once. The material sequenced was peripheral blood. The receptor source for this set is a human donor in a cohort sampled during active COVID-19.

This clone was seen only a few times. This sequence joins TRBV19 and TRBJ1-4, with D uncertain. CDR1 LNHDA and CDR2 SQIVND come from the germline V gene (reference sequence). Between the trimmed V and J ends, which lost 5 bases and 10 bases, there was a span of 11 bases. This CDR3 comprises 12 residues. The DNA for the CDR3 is TGTGCCAGTAGTCCACCAGAGGGAAAACTGTTTTTT. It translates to CASSPPEGKLFF.

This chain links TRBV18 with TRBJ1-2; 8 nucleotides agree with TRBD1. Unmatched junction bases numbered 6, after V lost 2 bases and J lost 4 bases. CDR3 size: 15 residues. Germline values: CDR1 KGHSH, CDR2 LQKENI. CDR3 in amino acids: CASSPFDRGAYGYTF. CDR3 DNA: TGTGCCAGCTCACCATTCGACAGGGGCGCCTATGGCTACACCTTC.

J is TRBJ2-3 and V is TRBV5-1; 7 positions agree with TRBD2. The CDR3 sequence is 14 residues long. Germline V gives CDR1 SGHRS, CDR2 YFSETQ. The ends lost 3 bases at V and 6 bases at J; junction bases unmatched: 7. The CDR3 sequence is CASSWGGGRDTQYF. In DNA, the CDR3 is TGCGCCAGCAGCTGGGGCGGGGGTAGGGATACGCAGTATTTT.

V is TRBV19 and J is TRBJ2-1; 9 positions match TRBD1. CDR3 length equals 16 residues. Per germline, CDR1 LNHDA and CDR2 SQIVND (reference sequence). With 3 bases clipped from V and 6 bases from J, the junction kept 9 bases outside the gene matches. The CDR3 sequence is CASSISWTGEGNEQFF. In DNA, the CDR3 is TGTGCCAGTAGTATCTCGTGGACAGGGGAAGGCAATGAGCAGTTCTTC.

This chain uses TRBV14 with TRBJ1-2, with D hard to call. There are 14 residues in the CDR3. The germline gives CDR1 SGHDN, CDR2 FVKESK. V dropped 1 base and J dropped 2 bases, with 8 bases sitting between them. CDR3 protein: CASSQVGGNYGYTF. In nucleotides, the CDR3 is TGTGCCAGCAGCCAAGTTGGAGGGAACTATGGCTACACCTTC. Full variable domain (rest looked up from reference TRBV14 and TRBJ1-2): EAGVTQFPSHSVIEKGQTVTLRCDPISGHDNLYWYRRVMGKEIKFLLHFVKESKQDESGMPNNRFLAERTGGTYSTLKVQPAELEDSGVYFCASSQVGGNYGYTFGSGTRLTVV.

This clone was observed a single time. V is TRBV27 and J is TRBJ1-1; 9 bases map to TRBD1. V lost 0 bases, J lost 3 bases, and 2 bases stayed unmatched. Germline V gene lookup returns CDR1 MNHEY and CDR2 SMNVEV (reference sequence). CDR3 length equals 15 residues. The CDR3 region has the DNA TGTGCCAGCAGTTTATCTTGGACAGGGGACACTGAAGCTTTCTTT. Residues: CASSLSWTGDTEAFF.

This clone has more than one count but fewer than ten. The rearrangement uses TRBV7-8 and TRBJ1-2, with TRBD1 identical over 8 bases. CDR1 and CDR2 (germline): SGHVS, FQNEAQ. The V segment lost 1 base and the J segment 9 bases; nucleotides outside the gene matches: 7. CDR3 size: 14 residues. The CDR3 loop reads CASSLVGTGGSYTF. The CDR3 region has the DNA TGTGCCAGCAGCTTAGTGGGTACAGGGGGAAGCTACACCTTC.

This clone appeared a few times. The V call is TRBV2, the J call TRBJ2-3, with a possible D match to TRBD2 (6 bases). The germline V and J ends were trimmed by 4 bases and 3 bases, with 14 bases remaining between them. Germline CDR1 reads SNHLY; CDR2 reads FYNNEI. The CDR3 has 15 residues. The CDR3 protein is CASSGRSSATDTQYF. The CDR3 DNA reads TGTGCCAGCAGTGGACGGTCTAGCGCAACAGATACGCAGTATTTT. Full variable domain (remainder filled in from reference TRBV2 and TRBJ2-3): EPEVTQTPSHQVTQMGQEVILRCVPISNHLYFYWYRQILGQKVEFLVSFYNNEISEKSEIFDDQFSVERPDGSNFTLKIRSTKLEDSAMYFCASSGRSSATDTQYFGPGTRLTVL.

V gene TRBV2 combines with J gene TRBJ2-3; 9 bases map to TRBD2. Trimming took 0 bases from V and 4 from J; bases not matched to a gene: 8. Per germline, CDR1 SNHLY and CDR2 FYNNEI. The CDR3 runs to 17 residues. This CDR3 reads CASSEALRLAAADTQYF. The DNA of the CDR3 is TGTGCCAGCAGTGAAGCGCTTCGACTAGCGGCGGCAGATACGCAGTATTTT.

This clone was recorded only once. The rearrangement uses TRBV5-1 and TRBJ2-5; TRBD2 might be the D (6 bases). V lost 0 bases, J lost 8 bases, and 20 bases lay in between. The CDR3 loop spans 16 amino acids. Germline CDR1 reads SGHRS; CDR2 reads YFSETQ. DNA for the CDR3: TGCGCCAGCAGCTTGGCCCAGGGACTCCAACCGGGAACCCAGTACTTC. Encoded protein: CASSLAQGLQPGTQYF.

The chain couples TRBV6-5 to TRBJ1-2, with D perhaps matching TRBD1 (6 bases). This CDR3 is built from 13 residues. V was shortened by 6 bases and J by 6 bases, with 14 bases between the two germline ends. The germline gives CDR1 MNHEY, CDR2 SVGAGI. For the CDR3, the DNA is TGTGCCAGCAGCCGCGTGGGGGCTGATGGCTACACCTTC. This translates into CASSRVGADGYTF.

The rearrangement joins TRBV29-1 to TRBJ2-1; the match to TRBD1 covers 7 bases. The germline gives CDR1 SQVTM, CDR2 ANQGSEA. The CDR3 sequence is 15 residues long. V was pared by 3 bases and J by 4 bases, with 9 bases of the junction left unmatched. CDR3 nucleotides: TGCAGCGTTGAGGTAGGGGGACAGATTTACAATGAGCAGTTCTTC. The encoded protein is CSVEVGGQIYNEQFF.

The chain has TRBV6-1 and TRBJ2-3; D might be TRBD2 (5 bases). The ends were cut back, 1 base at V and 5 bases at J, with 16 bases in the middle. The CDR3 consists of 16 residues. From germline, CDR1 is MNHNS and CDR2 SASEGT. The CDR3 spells CASSEVPAAAGDTQYF. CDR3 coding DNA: TGTGCCAGCAGTGAAGTCCCGGCCGCGGCGGGAGATACGCAGTATTTT.

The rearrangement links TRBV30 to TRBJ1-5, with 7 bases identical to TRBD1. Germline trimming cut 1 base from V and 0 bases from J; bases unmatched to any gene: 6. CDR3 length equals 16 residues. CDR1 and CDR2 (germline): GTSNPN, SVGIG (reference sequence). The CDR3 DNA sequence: TGTGCCTGGAGTGAGGGGTCAGGGGGTAGCAATCAGCCCCAGCATTTT. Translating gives CAWSEGSGGSNQPQHF.

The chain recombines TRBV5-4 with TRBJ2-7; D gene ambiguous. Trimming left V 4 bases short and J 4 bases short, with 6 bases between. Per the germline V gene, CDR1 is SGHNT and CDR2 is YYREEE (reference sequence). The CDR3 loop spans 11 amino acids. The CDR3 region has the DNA TGTGCCAGCAGCGGCGGATACGAGCAGTACTTC. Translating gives CASSGGYEQYF.